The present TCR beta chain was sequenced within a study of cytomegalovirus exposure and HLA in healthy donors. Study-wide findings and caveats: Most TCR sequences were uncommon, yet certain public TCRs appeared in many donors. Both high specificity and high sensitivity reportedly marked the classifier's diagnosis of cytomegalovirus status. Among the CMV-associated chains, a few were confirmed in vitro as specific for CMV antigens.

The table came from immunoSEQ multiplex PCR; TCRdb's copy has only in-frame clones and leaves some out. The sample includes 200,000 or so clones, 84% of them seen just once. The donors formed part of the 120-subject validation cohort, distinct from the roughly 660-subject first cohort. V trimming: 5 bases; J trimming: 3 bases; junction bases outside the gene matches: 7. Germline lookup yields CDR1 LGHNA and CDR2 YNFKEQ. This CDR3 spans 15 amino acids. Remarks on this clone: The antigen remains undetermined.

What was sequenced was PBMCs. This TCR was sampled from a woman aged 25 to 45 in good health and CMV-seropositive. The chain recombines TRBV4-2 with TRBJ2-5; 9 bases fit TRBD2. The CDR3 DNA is TGTGCCAGCAGCTCGCCGCTAGCGGGGAAAGAGACCCAGTACTTC. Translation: CASSSPLAGKETQYF.